This T cell receptor beta chain is drawn from a study of blood T cell repertoires in COVID-19. Whole-study context: Samples taken during acute and convalescent COVID-19 were collected in the United States, Italy and Spain. PBMCs, B-cell-depleted T cells, or T cells were the source of the cDNA or gDNA that made up the material.

With V trimmed by 5 bases and J by 7 bases, 7 bases remained unmatched. The CDR3 sequence is 15 residues long. CDR1 is MNHEY and CDR2 is SVGAGI in the germline V gene. Method: immunoSEQ multiplex PCR; TCRdb's copy keeps in-frame clones and lacks some. Among approximately 190,000 clones listed, roughly 80% were seen once. The sequenced sample consisted of peripheral blood. The TCR sequence derives from a woman in her twenties or thirties with acute or convalescent COVID-19. J is TRBJ1-5 and V is TRBV6-5; TRBD1 aligns across 11 bases. This CDR3 is CASSTGTGGFQPQHF. The CDR3 DNA follows: TGTGCCAGCAGTACCGGGACAGGGGGGTTCCAGCCCCAGCATTTT.